The next 13 T cell receptor beta chains were all read from a single sample in a study of T cell responses to AZD1222 COVID-19 vaccine. Sequencing was performed with immunoSEQ multiplex PCR; in TCRdb, only in-frame clones are kept and a portion is missing. The data hold under 150,000 clones, with approximately 94% observed a single time. This material consisted of peripheral blood, taken on day 0 of AZD1222 vaccination. These receptor sequences come from an adult in good health.

V and J are TRBV5-6 and TRBJ1-3; no definite D call. Germline loops: CDR1 SGHDT, CDR2 YYEEEE. There are 14 residues in the CDR3. Trimming shortened V by 2 bases and J by 0 bases, and 6 bases separated the two germline ends. In DNA form, the CDR3 reads TGTGCCAGCAGCTTTATTCACTCTGGAAACACCATATATTTT. As protein: CASSFIHSGNTIYF.

The chain couples TRBV20-1 to TRBJ2-5; 10 nucleotides agree with TRBD2. This CDR3 comprises 14 residues. Germline CDR1 and CDR2: DFQATT and SNEGSKA (reference sequence). With 3 bases clipped from V and 7 bases from J, the junction kept 8 bases outside the gene matches. CDR3 in amino acids: CSASSSGGAVTQYF. CDR3 DNA sequence: TGCAGTGCTAGTTCGAGCGGGGGGGCAGTGACCCAGTACTTC.

The chain links TRBV30 to TRBJ2-2; D is uncertain. The CDR3 loop spans 14 amino acids. V was shortened by 1 base and J by 1 base, with 7 bases between the two germline ends. Germline V CDR1 and CDR2: GTSNPN, SVGIG (reference sequence). CDR3 loop: CAWSEWVNTGELFF. The CDR3, as DNA: TGTGCCTGGAGTGAATGGGTGAACACCGGGGAGCTGTTTTTT.

V usage is TRBV19 and J usage is TRBJ2-7; possibly TRBD2 for D (6 bases). The V end lost 6 bases, the J end lost 4 bases, and 13 bases lay between the germline ends. This CDR3 comprises 13 residues. The germline V gene encodes CDR1 LNHDA and CDR2 SQIVND (reference sequence). Here the CDR3 DNA reads TGTGCCAGTAGGAATCCGGGGGAATACGAGCAGTACTTC. This gives the protein CASRNPGEYEQYF.

J is TRBJ2-7 and V is TRBV4-1; possible D gene TRBD1, 6 bases. The V gene lost 0 bases and the J gene lost 3 bases, with 12 bases spanning the gap. This CDR3 contains 15 residues. Looked up from germline, CDR1 is MGHRA and CDR2 is YSYEKL. The CDR3 sequence: CASSQDKQGVYEQYF. The CDR3 nucleotides read TGCGCCAGCAGCCAAGATAAACAGGGAGTCTACGAGCAGTACTTC.

The chain couples TRBV7-2 to TRBJ2-7, with 8 bases fitting TRBD1. CDR1 is SGHTA and CDR2 is FQGNSA in the germline V gene. Trimming cost V 1 base and J 9 bases; bases outside gene matches: 8. The CDR3 extends over 14 amino acids. The CDR3 sequence: CASSLEDRVKGQYF. CDR3 sequence (DNA): TGTGCCAGCAGCTTAGAGGACAGGGTTAAAGGGCAGTACTTC.

This clone was seen just once. The chain links TRBV5-1 to TRBJ1-1, with no clear D. The CDR3 extends over 11 amino acids. From germline, CDR1 is SGHRS and CDR2 YFSETQ. V was shortened by 0 bases and J by 6 bases, with 3 bases between the two germline ends. CDR3: CASSLGPEAFF. The CDR3 nucleotides are TGCGCCAGCAGCTTGGGGCCTGAAGCTTTCTTT. The complete variable domain, with remaining parts taken from reference TRBV5-1 and TRBJ1-1, reads KAGVTQTPRYLIKTRGQQVTLSCSPISGHRSVSWYQQTPGQGLQFLFEYFSETQRNKGNFPGRFSGRQFSNSRSEMNVSTLELGDSALYLCASSLGPEAFFGQGTRLTVV.

This rearrangement joins TRBV6-5 to TRBJ2-1; 11 bases line up with TRBD2. V lost 7 bases, J lost 9 bases, and 2 bases stayed unmatched. The CDR3 runs to 12 residues. Germline V lookup: CDR1 MNHEY, CDR2 SVGAGI. The CDR3: CASKLAGGEQFF. The CDR3 coding sequence is TGTGCCAGCAAGCTAGCGGGGGGTGAGCAGTTCTTC.

The J gene is TRBJ2-7, the V gene TRBV7-9, with TRBD1 identical over 8 bases. CDR1 SEHNR and CDR2 FQNEAQ come from the germline V gene (reference sequence). CDR3 length equals 14 residues. V lost 9 bases and J lost 2; bases outside the gene matches: 9. The CDR3 loop reads CASRPGQAPYEQYF. The CDR3, as DNA: TGTGCCAGTCGCCCGGGACAGGCCCCCTACGAGCAGTACTTC.

This clone appeared once. The rearrangement links TRBV5-6 to TRBJ1-2; D gene unclear. V was clipped by 4 bases and J by 5 bases, with 21 bases between them. The length of the CDR3 is 16 residues. Per the germline V gene, CDR1 is SGHDT and CDR2 is YYEEEE. Written as DNA, the CDR3 is TGTGCCAGCAGCCTTCGTCCCAGCCGGGTCGAATATGGCTACACCTTC. It specifies CASSLRPSRVEYGYTF.

The rearrangement uses TRBV7-2 and TRBJ1-1; D call uncertain. The germline V and J ends were trimmed by 4 bases and 4 bases, with 10 bases remaining between them. CDR1 is SGHTA, CDR2 FQGNSA, per germline. The CDR3 loop spans 13 amino acids. The CDR3 DNA reads as TGTGCCAGCAGCTCGCCTTTGGGCACTGAAGCTTTCTTT. This codes for CASSSPLGTEAFF.

The V and J genes are TRBV4-3 and TRBJ2-7; 7 nucleotides agree with TRBD1. The CDR3 totals 15 residues. V lost 0 bases to trimming and J lost 3 bases; unmatched junction nucleotides: 5. Germline lookup yields CDR1 LGHNA and CDR2 YSLEER. CDR3 in DNA: TGCGCCAGCAGCCAAGATTGGCAGGGGGTCTACGAGCAGTACTTC. This translates into CASSQDWQGVYEQYF.

The CDR3 here is CARPQGSTNEKLFF. In DNA, the CDR3 is TGTGCCAGACCACAGGGTTCAACTAATGAAAAACTGTTTTTT. V gene TRBV19 combines with J gene TRBJ1-4, with a weak D call TRBD1 (6 bases). This CDR3 contains 14 residues. V was trimmed by 9 bases and J by 0 bases, leaving 11 bases between them. Germline lookup yields CDR1 LNHDA and CDR2 SQIVND (reference sequence).